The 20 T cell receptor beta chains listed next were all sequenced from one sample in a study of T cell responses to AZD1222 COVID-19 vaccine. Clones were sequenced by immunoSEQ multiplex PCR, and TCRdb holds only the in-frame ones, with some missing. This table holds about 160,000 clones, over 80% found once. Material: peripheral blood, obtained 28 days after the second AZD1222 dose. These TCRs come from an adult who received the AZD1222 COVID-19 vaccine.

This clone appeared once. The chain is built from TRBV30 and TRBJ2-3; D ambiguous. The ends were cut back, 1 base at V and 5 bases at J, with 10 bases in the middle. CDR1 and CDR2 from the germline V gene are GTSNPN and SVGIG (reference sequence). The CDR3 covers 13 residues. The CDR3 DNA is TGTGCCTGGAGTGCTCTACCGGGAGATACGCAGTATTTT. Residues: CAWSALPGDTQYF.

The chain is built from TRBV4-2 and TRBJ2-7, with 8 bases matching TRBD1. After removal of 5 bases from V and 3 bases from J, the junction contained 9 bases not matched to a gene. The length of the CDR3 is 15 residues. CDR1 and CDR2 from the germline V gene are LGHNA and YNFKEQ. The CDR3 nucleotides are TGTGCCAGCAGCTCACGGACAGGGACTTTCTACGAGCAGTACTTC. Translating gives CASSSRTGTFYEQYF.

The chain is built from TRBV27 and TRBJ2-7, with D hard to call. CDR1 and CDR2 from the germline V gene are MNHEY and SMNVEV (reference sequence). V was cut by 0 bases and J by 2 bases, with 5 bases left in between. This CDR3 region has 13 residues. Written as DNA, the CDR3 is TGTGCCAGCAGTTTATCGTCTACCTACGAGCAGTACTTC. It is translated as CASSLSSTYEQYF.

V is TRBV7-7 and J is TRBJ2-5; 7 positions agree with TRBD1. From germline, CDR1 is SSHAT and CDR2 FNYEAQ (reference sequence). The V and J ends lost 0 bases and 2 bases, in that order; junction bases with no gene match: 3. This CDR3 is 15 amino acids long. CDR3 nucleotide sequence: TGTGCCAGCAGCTTAGCGACAGGGCCTCAAGAGACCCAGTACTTC. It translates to CASSLATGPQETQYF.

The CDR3 nucleotides are TGTGCCAGCAGCCAGAACATCGGGGCAGGGGGCCAAGAGACCCAGTACTTC. This gives the protein CASSQNIGAGGQETQYF. The chain carries TRBV7-9 and TRBJ2-5, with 7 bases aligning to TRBD1. Germline lookup yields CDR1 SEHNR and CDR2 FQNEAQ (reference sequence). V was clipped by 5 bases and J by 1 base; unmatched bases: 13. This CDR3 spans 17 amino acids.

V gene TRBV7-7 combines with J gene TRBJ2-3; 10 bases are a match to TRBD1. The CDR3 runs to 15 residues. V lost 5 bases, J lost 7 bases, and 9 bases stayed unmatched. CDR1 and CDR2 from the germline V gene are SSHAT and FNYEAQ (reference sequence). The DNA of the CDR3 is TGTGCCAGCAGCCCCGGGACAGGGGTTGAGTATACGCAGTATTTT. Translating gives CASSPGTGVEYTQYF.

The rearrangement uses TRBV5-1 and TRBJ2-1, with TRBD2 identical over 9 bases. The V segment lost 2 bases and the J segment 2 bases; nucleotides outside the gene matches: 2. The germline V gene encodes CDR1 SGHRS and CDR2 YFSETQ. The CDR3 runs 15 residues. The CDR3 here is CASSFASGAYNEQFF. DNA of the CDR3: TGCGCCAGCAGCTTCGCTAGCGGGGCCTACAATGAGCAGTTCTTC.

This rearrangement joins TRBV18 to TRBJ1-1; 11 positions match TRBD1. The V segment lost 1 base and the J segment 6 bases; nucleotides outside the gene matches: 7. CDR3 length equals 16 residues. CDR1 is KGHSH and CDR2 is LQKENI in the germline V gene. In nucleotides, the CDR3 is TGTGCCAGCTCACCACGGATCGGACAGGGGGCATCTGAAGCTTTCTTT. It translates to CASSPRIGQGASEAFF.

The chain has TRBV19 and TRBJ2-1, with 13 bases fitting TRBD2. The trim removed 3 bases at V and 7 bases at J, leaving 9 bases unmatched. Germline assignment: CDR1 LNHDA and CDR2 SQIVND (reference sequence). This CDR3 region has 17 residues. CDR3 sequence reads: CASSIRTSGSYTNEQFF. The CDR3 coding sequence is TGTGCCAGTAGTATCCGGACTAGCGGGAGTTACACGAATGAGCAGTTCTTC.

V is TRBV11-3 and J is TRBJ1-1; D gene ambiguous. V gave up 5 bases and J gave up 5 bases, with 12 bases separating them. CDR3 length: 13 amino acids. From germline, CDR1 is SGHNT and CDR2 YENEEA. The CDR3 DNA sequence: TGTGCCAGCAGCGTCCTCCGTGGGACTGAAGCTTTCTTT. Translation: CASSVLRGTEAFF.

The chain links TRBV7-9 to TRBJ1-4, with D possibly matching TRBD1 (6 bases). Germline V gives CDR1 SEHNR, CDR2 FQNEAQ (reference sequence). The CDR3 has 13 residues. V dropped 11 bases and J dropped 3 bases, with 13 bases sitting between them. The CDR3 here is CAYGGGPNEKLFF. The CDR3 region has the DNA TGTGCCTACGGTGGGGGCCCTAATGAAAAACTGTTTTTT.

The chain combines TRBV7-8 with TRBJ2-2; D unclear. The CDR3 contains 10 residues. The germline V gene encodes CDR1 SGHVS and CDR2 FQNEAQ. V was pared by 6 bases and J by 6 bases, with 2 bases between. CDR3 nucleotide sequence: TGTGCCAGCAGAGCCGGGGAGCTGTTTTTT. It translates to CASRAGELFF.

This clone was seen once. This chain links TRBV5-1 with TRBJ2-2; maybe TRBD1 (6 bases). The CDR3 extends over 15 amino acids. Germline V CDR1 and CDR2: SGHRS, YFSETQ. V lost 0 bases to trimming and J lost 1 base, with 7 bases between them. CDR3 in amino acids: CASSLGRGNTGELFF. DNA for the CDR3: TGCGCCAGCAGCTTGGGCAGGGGGAACACCGGGGAGCTGTTTTTT.

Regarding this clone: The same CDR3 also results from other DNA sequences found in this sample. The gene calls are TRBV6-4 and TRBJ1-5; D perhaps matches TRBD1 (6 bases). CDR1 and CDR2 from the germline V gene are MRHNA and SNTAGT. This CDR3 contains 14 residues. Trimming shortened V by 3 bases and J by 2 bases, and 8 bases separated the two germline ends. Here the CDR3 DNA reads TGTGCCAGCAGTGAAGGGGGGGGCAATCAGCCCCAGCATTTT. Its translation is CASSEGGGNQPQHF.

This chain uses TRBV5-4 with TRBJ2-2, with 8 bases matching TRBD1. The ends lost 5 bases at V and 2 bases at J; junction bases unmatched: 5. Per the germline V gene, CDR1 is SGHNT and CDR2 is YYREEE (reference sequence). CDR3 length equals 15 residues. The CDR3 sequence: CASSSDRANTGELFF. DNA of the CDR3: TGTGCCAGCAGTTCGGACAGGGCCAACACCGGGGAGCTGTTTTTT.

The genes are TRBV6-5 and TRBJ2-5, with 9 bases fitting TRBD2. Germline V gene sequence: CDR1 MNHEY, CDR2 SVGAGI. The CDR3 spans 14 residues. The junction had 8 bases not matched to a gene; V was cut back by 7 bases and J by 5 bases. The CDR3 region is CASTSGLAGETQYF. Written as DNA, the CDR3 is TGTGCCAGCACCTCGGGACTAGCAGGCGAGACCCAGTACTTC.

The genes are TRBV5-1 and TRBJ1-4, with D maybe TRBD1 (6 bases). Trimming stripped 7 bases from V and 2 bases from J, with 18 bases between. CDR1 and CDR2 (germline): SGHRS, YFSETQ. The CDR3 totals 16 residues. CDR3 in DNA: TGCGCCAGCGGGGAGGGGGATCCAACTACTAATGAAAAACTGTTTTTT. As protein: CASGEGDPTTNEKLFF.

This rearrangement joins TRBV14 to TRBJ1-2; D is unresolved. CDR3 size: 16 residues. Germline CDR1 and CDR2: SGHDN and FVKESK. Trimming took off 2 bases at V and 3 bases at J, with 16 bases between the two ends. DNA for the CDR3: TGTGCCAGCAGCCAAAGAGTATCCAGACTGGACTATGGCTACACCTTC. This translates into CASSQRVSRLDYGYTF.

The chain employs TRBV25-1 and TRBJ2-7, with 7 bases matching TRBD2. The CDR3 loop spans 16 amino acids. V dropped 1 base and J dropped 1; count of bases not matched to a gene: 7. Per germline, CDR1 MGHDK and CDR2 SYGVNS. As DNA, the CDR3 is TGTGCCAGCAGTGAATTTAGGGCCGGGGGGTCCTACGAGCAGTACTTC. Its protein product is CASSEFRAGGSYEQYF.

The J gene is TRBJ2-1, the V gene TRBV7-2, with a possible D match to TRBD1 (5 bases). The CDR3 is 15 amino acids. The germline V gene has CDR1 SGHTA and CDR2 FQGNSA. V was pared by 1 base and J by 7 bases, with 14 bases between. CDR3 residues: CASSLEVGRSNEQFF. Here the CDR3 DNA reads TGTGCCAGCAGCTTAGAAGTGGGGCGGAGTAATGAGCAGTTCTTC.